Below are 21 T cell receptor beta chains sequenced from a single sample in a study of T cells after yellow fever vaccination. TCRdb processed the 5' RACE reads anew with MiXCR; each CDR3 protein has one entry. There are more than 300,000 distinct CDR3 sequences in the sample; about 10% occur only once, and over 3% lies in the top ten. This specimen consisted of CD4+ T cells sorted from PBMCs, obtained 45 days after the yellow fever booster vaccination. The receptors were gathered from a man aged 18 to 29 who received the YFV17D yellow fever vaccine.

The chain has TRBV5-1 and TRBJ2-1; 8 nucleotides align to TRBD2. CDR1 is SGHRS, CDR2 YFSETQ, per germline. The CDR3 spans 19 residues. Trimming removed 6 bases from V and 0 bases from J; junction bases left unmatched: 17. CDR3 loop: CASKGFGAGAQGSYNEQFF. The CDR3 DNA follows: TGCGCCAGCAAGGGCTTCGGAGCGGGGGCACAGGGCTCCTACAATGAGCAGTTCTTC. Full variable domain (outside the CDR3, taken from reference TRBV5-1 and TRBJ2-1): KAGVTQTPRYLIKTRGQQVTLSCSPISGHRSVSWYQQTPGQGLQFLFEYFSETQRNKGNFPGRFSGRQFSNSRSEMNVSTLELGDSALYLCASKGFGAGAQGSYNEQFFGPGTRLTVL.

The table lists this clonotype with many counts. The rearrangement links TRBV7-2 to TRBJ2-3; D is tentatively TRBD1 or TRBD2 (5 bases each). Germline V lookup: CDR1 SGHTA, CDR2 FQGNSA. Trimming took 8 bases from V and 6 from J, leaving 15 bases between them. The CDR3 spans 13 residues. The CDR3 DNA sequence: TGTGCCAGCGGGAGACCACCAGGGGATACGCAGTATTTT. Translated: CASGRPPGDTQYF. The full variable domain, in which reference TRBV7-2 and TRBJ2-3 provide the parts outside the CDR3, is GAGVSQSPSNKVTEKGKDVELRCDPISGHTALYWYRQSLGQGLEFLIYFQGNSAPDKSGLPSDRFSAERTGGSVSTLTIQRTQQEDSAVYLCASGRPPGDTQYFGPGTRLTVL.

This clonotype has at least ten counts. The chain carries TRBV4-3 and TRBJ1-6; D call uncertain. Trimming left V 0 bases short and J 0 bases short, with 9 bases between. The CDR3 covers 17 residues. CDR1 is LGHNA and CDR2 is YSLEER in the germline V gene. The CDR3 loop is CASSQDPSGSYNSPLHF. The CDR3 nucleotides are TGCGCCAGCAGCCAAGATCCGTCAGGCTCCTATAATTCACCCCTCCACTTT.

This clonotype came up a few times. The V and J genes are TRBV6-6 and TRBJ1-2; D might be TRBD1 (6 bases). Germline values: CDR1 MNHNY, CDR2 SVGAGI (reference sequence). The CDR3 length is 14 residues. V lost 2 bases, J lost 6 bases, and 13 bases lay in between. Here the CDR3 reads CASSYGRGGNGYTF. The CDR3 DNA is TGTGCCAGCAGTTACGGGAGGGGGGGGAATGGCTACACCTTC.

The table lists this clonotype with a few counts. The chain has TRBV6-5 and TRBJ2-5; 12 bases are shared with TRBD2. Germline values: CDR1 MNHEY, CDR2 SVGAGI. The ends lost 5 bases at V and 1 base at J; junction bases unmatched: 5. This CDR3 contains 16 residues. The CDR3 loop reads CASSRTSGAIQETQYF. CDR3 in DNA: TGTGCCAGCAGTCGGACTAGCGGGGCGATCCAAGAGACCCAGTACTTC.

J is TRBJ2-3 and V is TRBV2; 10 bases agree with TRBD1. The CDR3 consists of 15 residues. Unmatched junction bases numbered 1, after V lost 4 bases and J lost 0 bases. Germline CDR1 is SNHLY and CDR2 is FYNNEI. For the CDR3, the DNA is TGTGCCAGCAGTGGGACAGGGGGGAGCACAGATACGCAGTATTTT. This translates into CASSGTGGSTDTQYF.

This clonotype showed up many times. This chain connects TRBV2 to TRBJ1-5; D unclear. Per the germline V gene, CDR1 is SNHLY and CDR2 is FYNNEI. V was pared by 2 bases and J by 0 bases, with 11 bases between. The CDR3 covers 16 residues. The CDR3 sequence: CASSESWGYSNQPQHF. The CDR3 DNA is TGTGCCAGCAGTGAAAGTTGGGGATATAGCAATCAGCCCCAGCATTTT. The full variable domain, rest sourced from reference TRBV2 and TRBJ1-5, is EPEVTQTPSHQVTQMGQEVILRCVPISNHLYFYWYRQILGQKVEFLVSFYNNEISEKSEIFDDQFSVERPDGSNFTLKIRSTKLEDSAMYFCASSESWGYSNQPQHFGDGTRLSIL.

This clonotype showed up just a few times. J is TRBJ2-7 and V is TRBV6-4; 9 bases match TRBD1. The CDR3 is 13 residues long. CDR1 is MRHNA, CDR2 SNTAGT, per germline. V lost 9 bases to trimming and J lost 2 bases; unmatched junction nucleotides: 5. CDR3 in amino acids: CASRTGATYEQYF. The CDR3 DNA follows: TGTGCCAGTCGGACAGGGGCTACCTACGAGCAGTACTTC.

This clonotype was seen a handful of times. This sequence joins TRBV6-6 and TRBJ1-1; TRBD1 matches at 8 bases. Germline V CDR1 and CDR2: MNHNY, SVGAGI (reference sequence). Germline trimming cut 5 bases from V and 7 bases from J; bases unmatched to any gene: 3. The CDR3 contains 12 residues. In DNA, the CDR3 is TGTGCCAGCAGTAAGGACAGGGTTGAAGCTTTCTTT. It yields the protein CASSKDRVEAFF.

This clonotype showed up many times. This chain joins TRBV7-2 and TRBJ2-3, with 8 nucleotides matching TRBD2. The CDR3 length is 15 residues. J was trimmed by 2 bases and V by 6 bases; bases with no gene match: 7. The germline CDR1 and CDR2 sequences are SGHTA and FQGNSA. CDR3 in amino acids: CASSFGLAFTDTQYF. CDR3 in DNA: TGTGCCAGCAGTTTTGGACTAGCATTCACAGATACGCAGTATTTT.

The chain employs TRBV7-6 and TRBJ2-2, with 7 bases matching TRBD1. The CDR3 loop spans 15 amino acids. The germline V gene encodes CDR1 SGHVS and CDR2 FNYEAQ. J gave up 4 bases and V 1 base, and 3 bases lay outside the gene matches. CDR3 sequence: CASSLGQGSTGELFF. The CDR3, as DNA: TGTGCCAGCAGCTTAGGACAGGGTAGCACCGGGGAGCTGTTTTTT. The whole variable domain, remainder taken from reference TRBV7-6 and TRBJ2-2, is GAGVSQSPRYKVTKRGQDVALRCDPISGHVSLYWYRQALGQGPEFLTYFNYEAQQDKSGLPNDRFSAERPEGSISTLTIQRTEQRDSAMYRCASSLGQGSTGELFFGEGSRLTVL.

This clonotype was detected only a few times. The chain couples TRBV20-1 to TRBJ1-2, with D hard to call. This CDR3 is 11 amino acids long. Trimming took off 7 bases at V and 2 bases at J, with 8 bases between the two ends. From germline, CDR1 is DFQATT and CDR2 SNEGSKA (reference sequence). This chain's CDR3 is CSGYSNYGYTF. As DNA, the CDR3 is TGCAGTGGATACTCAAACTATGGCTACACCTTC.

This clonotype was observed many times. V usage is TRBV5-4 and J usage is TRBJ1-4; 9 bases map to TRBD1. The germline V gene encodes CDR1 SGHNT and CDR2 YYREEE (reference sequence). J lost 7 bases, V lost 2 bases, and 3 bases had no gene match. This CDR3 spans 14 amino acids. CDR3 nucleotide sequence: TGTGCCAGCAGCTTACAGGGGGCTTCTGAAAAACTGTTTTTT. Amino acid sequence: CASSLQGASEKLFF.

J is TRBJ2-2 and V is TRBV20-1; D is perhaps TRBD1 or TRBD2 (5 bases each). CDR1 and CDR2 from the germline V gene are DFQATT and SNEGSKA (reference sequence). Trimming shortened V by 3 bases and J by 7 bases, and 15 bases separated the two germline ends. The length of the CDR3 is 14 residues. CDR3 protein: CSASSAGSVGELFF. The CDR3 region has the DNA TGCAGTGCTAGTAGCGCAGGGTCGGTCGGGGAGCTGTTTTTT.

This clonotype was observed a handful of times. The genes are TRBV18 and TRBJ2-3, with TRBD2 matching over 12 bases. The CDR3 is 15 residues long. Unmatched junction bases numbered 9, after V lost 10 bases and J lost 4 bases. The germline V gene encodes CDR1 KGHSH and CDR2 LQKENI. This CDR3 reads CATSWTSGAPDTQYF. CDR3 bases: TGTGCCACCTCCTGGACTAGCGGGGCGCCAGATACGCAGTATTTT.

This clonotype came up a few times. The chain combines TRBV19 with TRBJ1-1, with no clear D. CDR3 length equals 12 residues. Germline loops: CDR1 LNHDA, CDR2 SQIVND (reference sequence). Trimming cost V 1 base and J 12 bases, with 12 bases left between them. The CDR3 nucleotides read TGTGCCAGTAGTATAGCCGGGGAGACGACTTTCTTT. Amino acids: CASSIAGETTFF.

This clonotype was seen only a few times. DNA for the CDR3: TGTGCCAGCAGCCAGGACTACCAAGAGACCCAGTACTTC. It yields the protein CASSQDYQETQYF. J is TRBJ2-5 and V is TRBV7-3, with a weak D call TRBD2 (5 bases). CDR1 is SGHTA and CDR2 is FQGTGA in the germline V gene. Trimming pared 5 bases from V and 0 bases from J, leaving 7 bases between. The CDR3 is made up of 13 amino acids.

This clonotype was found once. The chain joins TRBV5-1 to TRBJ1-6, with D possibly matching TRBD1 (6 bases). Trimming took 4 bases from V and 1 from J, leaving 15 bases between them. Germline V gives CDR1 SGHRS, CDR2 YFSETQ. The CDR3 spans 17 residues. The CDR3 sequence is CASSVRTVTSYNSPLHF. CDR3 sequence (DNA): TGCGCCAGCAGCGTTAGGACAGTAACTTCCTATAATTCACCCCTCCACTTT. Supplemented by reference TRBV5-1 and TRBJ1-6, the full variable domain reads KAGVTQTPRYLIKTRGQQVTLSCSPISGHRSVSWYQQTPGQGLQFLFEYFSETQRNKGNFPGRFSGRQFSNSRSEMNVSTLELGDSALYLCASSVRTVTSYNSPLHFGNGTRLTVT.

CDR3: CASSFGFGDTQYF. The CDR3 region has the DNA TGTGCCAGCAGCTTTGGCTTTGGGGATACGCAGTATTTT. J is TRBJ2-3 and V is TRBV7-2; D unresolved. The CDR3 sequence is 13 residues long. Trimming removed 3 bases at V and 6 bases at J, with 10 bases between. Per the germline V gene, CDR1 is SGHTA and CDR2 is FQGNSA.

Ten or more counts support this clonotype. The chain joins TRBV7-9 to TRBJ1-2, with 7 bases that match TRBD1. J was trimmed by 5 bases and V by 6 bases; bases with no gene match: 15. CDR3 length equals 16 residues. The germline CDR1 and CDR2 sequences are SEHNR and FQNEAQ (reference sequence). This CDR3 is CASSSVPPGQYYGYTF. As DNA, the CDR3 is TGTGCCAGCAGTTCGGTCCCCCCGGGACAGTATTATGGCTACACCTTC.

The chain is built from TRBV7-2 and TRBJ2-3; the D gene could be TRBD1 or TRBD2 (5 bases each). Germline V gene sequence: CDR1 SGHTA, CDR2 FQGNSA. The CDR3 contains 14 residues. V was trimmed by 1 base and J by 1 base, leaving 6 bases between them. The CDR3 nucleotides are TGTGCCAGCAGCTTAGTGGGACGCACAGATACGCAGTATTTT. Its translation is CASSLVGRTDTQYF.